These T cell receptor beta chains were read from a single sample in a study of blood T cell repertoires in COVID-19. Sequencing was performed with immunoSEQ multiplex PCR; in TCRdb, only in-frame clones are kept and a portion is missing. The sample records 200,000 or so clones, roughly 86% being singletons. Sequenced sample: peripheral blood. The receptors stem from a woman aged 60-70 years with acute or convalescent COVID-19. Each CDR3 is given with its conserved first and last residue. The order of the fields is J gene, V gene, clone size, D gene, CDR3 protein, CDR3 DNA. The D gene is left open where the match is weak. The size of a clone is reported for some rows only, either as once, few or many, or as a class for expanded clones.

>TRBJ2-7|TRBV25-1|.|.
CASSQGLASEQYF
TGTGCCAGCAGTCAGGGCCTCGCCTCCGAGCAGTACTTC
>TRBJ1-4|TRBV27|.|.
CASSKNGGMTNEKLFF
TGTGCCAGCAGTAAAAACGGGGGGATGACTAATGAAAAACTGTTTTTT
>TRBJ1-5|TRBV3-1/TRBV3-2|.|TRBD1
CASSPTGTVQPQHF
TGTGCCAGCAGCCCGACAGGGACCGTCCAGCCCCAGCATTTT
>TRBJ2-2|TRBV3-1/TRBV3-2|.|.
CASSQGPSTGTNTGELFF
TGTGCCAGCAGCCAAGGCCCATCTACCGGGACAAACACCGGGGAGCTGTTTTTT
>TRBJ2-3|TRBV5-4|.|.
CASSSTRVDTQYF
TGTGCCAGCAGCTCCACTAGGGTGGATACGCAGTATTTT
>TRBJ1-1|TRBV5-4|.|.
CASSFSGVPGAFF
TGTGCCAGCAGCTTCTCCGGGGTGCCGGGAGCTTTCTTT
>TRBJ1-2|TRBV3-1/TRBV3-2|once|TRBD1
CASSFTGGGDGGYTF
TGTGCCAGCAGCTTTACAGGGGGTGGAGACGGTGGCTACACCTTC
>TRBJ2-7|TRBV4-2|.|TRBD2
CASSQDLGTSGILSYEQYF
TGTGCCAGCAGCCAAGATCTCGGGACTAGCGGGATCCTTTCCTACGAGCAGTACTTC
>TRBJ1-1|TRBV14|.|.
CASSLGVGSMNTEAFF
TGTGCCAGCAGCTTAGGGGTCGGGTCAATGAACACTGAAGCTTTCTTT
>TRBJ2-7|TRBV28|.|.
CASSLLVMYEQYF
TGTGCCAGCAGTTTACTAGTTATGTACGAGCAGTACTTC
>TRBJ1-1|TRBV5-8|.|.
CASSLAWAGAFF
TGTGCCAGCAGCTTGGCATGGGCTGGGGCTTTCTTT
>TRBJ2-5|TRBV5-5|.|TRBD1
CASSLAGTGFQETQYF
TGTGCCAGCAGCTTGGCCGGGACAGGGTTCCAAGAGACCCAGTACTTC
>TRBJ2-3|TRBV15|.|.
CATSRDQGDTQYF
TGTGCCACCAGCAGAGATCAGGGCGATACGCAGTATTTT
>TRBJ2-7|TRBV4-2|.|.
CASSQVSLLNSEQYF
TGTGCCAGCAGCCAAGTTTCCCTCCTAAATAGTGAGCAGTACTTC
>TRBJ1-2|TRBV30|.|.
CAWSVSGRGGGYTF
TGTGCCTGGAGCGTCTCAGGGAGGGGGGGTGGCTACACCTTC
>TRBJ2-3|TRBV7-6|.|TRBD2
CASSPLGAGFTDTQYF
TGTGCCAGCAGCCCCCTGGGAGCGGGGTTCACAGATACGCAGTATTTT
>TRBJ1-2|TRBV6-5|.|.
CASSYSGDYGYTF
TGTGCCAGCAGTTACTCAGGGGACTATGGCTACACCTTC
>TRBJ2-1|TRBV7-3|.|TRBD1
CASSPQFRDRGRAGKFF
TGTGCCAGCAGCCCGCAGTTCCGGGACAGGGGGAGAGCTGGGAAGTTCTTC
>TRBJ1-5|TRBV6-2/TRBV6-3|.|.
CASSSDHRQPQHF
TGTGCCAGCAGTTCCGATCACAGGCAGCCCCAGCATTTT
>TRBJ1-1|TRBV28|once|.
CASSLFAGAVAGTEAFF
TGTGCCAGCAGTTTATTTGCCGGCGCCGTCGCGGGAACTGAAGCTTTCTTT
>TRBJ1-2|TRBV7-9|few|TRBD1
CASSLSPPTGRDGYTF
TGTGCCAGCAGCTTAAGTCCTCCGACAGGGCGCGATGGCTACACCTTC
>TRBJ1-2|TRBV19|.|.
CASSLNDPSTGYGYTF
TGTGCCAGTAGTTTAAATGATCCCTCGACAGGCTATGGCTACACCTTC
>TRBJ2-5|TRBV6-6|.|TRBD2
CASSSSPGGPETQYF
TGTGCCAGCAGTTCATCCCCGGGAGGGCCAGAGACCCAGTACTTC
>TRBJ2-3|TRBV27|.|TRBD2
CASSLWSTSGRADTQYF
TGTGCCAGCAGTTTATGGTCGACTAGCGGGAGAGCAGATACGCAGTATTTT